The 28 T cell receptor beta chains reported below all come from one sample, sequenced in a study of OX40 agonist ivuxolimab in advanced cancers. Generated by immunoSEQ multiplex PCR, the TCRdb table keeps only in-frame clones and is missing some. The sample lists just over 60,000 clones, 75% to 90% seen once, with roughly 16% in the top ten. This specimen consisted of CD4+ or CD8+ T cells sorted from blood, obtained in a trial of the OX40 agonist ivuxolimab. These receptor sequences come from an adult with an advanced solid tumor such as melanoma, head and neck, liver or kidney cancer.

The chain couples TRBV6-1 to TRBJ1-1; TRBD1 agrees at 10 bases. Germline CDR1 reads MNHNS; CDR2 reads SASEGT. The CDR3 consists of 18 residues. Trimming removed 3 bases from V and 5 bases from J; junction bases left unmatched: 15. The CDR3 loop is CASSDHAGTGVGRTEAFF. CDR3 nucleotides: TGTGCCAGCAGTGACCACGCCGGGACAGGGGTTGGTCGGACTGAAGCTTTCTTT.

The CDR3: CASAPRTSGNGADTQYF. The DNA for the CDR3 is TGTGCCAGTGCCCCCAGGACTAGCGGGAATGGGGCAGATACGCAGTATTTT. The chain is built from TRBV19 and TRBJ2-3; TRBD2 agrees at 12 bases. Germline V gene data show CDR1 as LNHDA and CDR2 as SQIVND (reference sequence). This CDR3 contains 17 residues. Germline trimming cut 8 bases from V and 4 bases from J; bases unmatched to any gene: 13.

V gene TRBV4-2 combines with J gene TRBJ1-1; D is ambiguous. Trimming removed 3 bases from V and 4 bases from J, with 6 bases in between. The germline V gene has CDR1 LGHNA and CDR2 YNFKEQ. This CDR3 contains 12 residues. The CDR3 DNA sequence: TGTGCCAGCAGCCAGGGGAGCACTGAAGCTTTCTTT. Amino acids: CASSQGSTEAFF.

This chain uses TRBV27 with TRBJ2-7; either TRBD1 or TRBD2 may fit D (6 bases each). Germline V lookup: CDR1 MNHEY, CDR2 SMNVEV (reference sequence). The CDR3 runs 13 residues. With 3 bases removed from V and 7 bases from J, the gap between germline ends came to 13 bases. The CDR3 sequence: CASSLKGGGEQYF. The CDR3 region has the DNA TGTGCCAGCAGTTTGAAGGGGGGCGGGGAGCAGTACTTC.

The chain is built from TRBV29-1 and TRBJ2-1; TRBD2 matches at 10 bases. V was clipped by 4 bases and J by 8 bases; unmatched bases: 2. Germline loops: CDR1 SQVTM, CDR2 ANQGSEA. The CDR3 consists of 12 residues. The CDR3 here is CSVGLAGDEQFF. The DNA of the CDR3 is TGCAGCGTTGGGCTAGCGGGAGATGAGCAGTTCTTC.

This chain connects TRBV28 to TRBJ2-1, with TRBD1 as a possible D gene (6 bases). Per the germline V gene, CDR1 is MDHEN and CDR2 is SYDVKM. This CDR3 contains 17 residues. The V and J ends lost 2 bases and 2 bases respectively, with 16 bases between them. The CDR3 here is CASSLLLGEGAYNEQFF. CDR3 bases: TGTGCCAGCAGTTTACTCCTAGGAGAGGGGGCCTACAATGAGCAGTTCTTC.

The chain recombines TRBV25-1 with TRBJ2-1; 8 bases match TRBD1. J gave up 9 bases and V 3 bases, and 16 bases lay outside the gene matches. CDR3 size: 17 residues. Germline V gene lookup returns CDR1 MGHDK and CDR2 SYGVNS. CDR3 sequence: CASSDPSGTGAGGEQFF. The DNA of the CDR3 is TGTGCCAGCAGTGACCCTTCCGGGACAGGTGCCGGGGGTGAGCAGTTCTTC.

The chain carries TRBV7-3 and TRBJ2-7; D is unclear. The CDR3 consists of 13 residues. Per the germline V gene, CDR1 is SGHTA and CDR2 is FQGTGA. V was trimmed by 2 bases and J by 6 bases, leaving 11 bases between them. DNA of the CDR3: TGTGCCAGCAGCTTAGGAGCAAGTGGCGAGCAGTACTTC. Protein: CASSLGASGEQYF.

The V call is TRBV30, the J call TRBJ1-4, with 8 positions matching TRBD1. V lost 2 bases, J lost 2 bases, and 4 bases stayed unmatched. This CDR3 contains 15 residues. Germline V gene lookup returns CDR1 GTSNPN and CDR2 SVGIG (reference sequence). The CDR3 sequence is CAWSRQGITNEKLFF. DNA of the CDR3: TGTGCCTGGAGTAGACAGGGGATCACTAATGAAAAACTGTTTTTT. The full variable domain, completed using reference TRBV30 and TRBJ1-4, is SQTIHQWPATLVQPVGSPLSLECTVEGTSNPNLYWYRQAAGRGLQLLFYSVGIGQISSEVPQNLSASRPQDRQFILSSKKLLLSDSGFYLCAWSRQGITNEKLFFGSGTQLSVL.

The chain employs TRBV30 and TRBJ2-7; no clear D. The CDR3 length is 14 residues. Germline V lookup: CDR1 GTSNPN, CDR2 SVGIG (reference sequence). Deletions cut 1 base from V and 2 bases from J, with 12 bases between. For the CDR3, the DNA is TGTGCCTGGAGTGCGAAAGGAACTACCTACGAGCAGTACTTC. Its protein is CAWSAKGTTYEQYF.

This clone turned up a few times. The chain joins TRBV5-1 to TRBJ2-6; D is undetermined. V lost 3 bases and J 4 bases, leaving 8 bases between the germline ends. The CDR3 totals 14 residues. In germline, CDR1 is SGHRS, CDR2 YFSETQ. The CDR3 loop reads CASSSGLGANVLTF. The CDR3 DNA reads as TGCGCCAGCAGCTCTGGTCTAGGGGCCAACGTCCTGACTTTC.

The chain combines TRBV5-6 with TRBJ1-2; no clear D. Per germline, CDR1 SGHDT and CDR2 YYEEEE. V lost 0 bases, J lost 1 base, and 7 bases lay in between. CDR3 length: 14 residues. The CDR3 protein is CASSLGQNNYGYTF. The DNA of the CDR3 is TGTGCCAGCAGCTTGGGGCAGAATAACTATGGCTACACCTTC.

This chain joins TRBV18 and TRBJ2-6; no reliable D call. The germline V gene encodes CDR1 KGHSH and CDR2 LQKENI. CDR3 length equals 19 residues. V was shortened by 0 bases and J by 0 bases, with 15 bases between the two germline ends. The CDR3: CASSPPLGKTTSGANVLTF. The CDR3 DNA follows: TGTGCCAGCTCACCACCCCTGGGGAAGACAACCTCTGGGGCCAACGTCCTGACTTTC.

In its sample, this clone was seen once. The chain has TRBV28 and TRBJ1-4; D is unresolved. The germline V and J ends were trimmed by 2 bases and 7 bases, with 8 bases remaining between them. Per germline, CDR1 MDHEN and CDR2 SYDVKM. There are 13 residues in the CDR3. The CDR3 coding sequence is TGTGCCAGCAGTTTAGCGGGAATTGAAAAACTGTTTTTT. It specifies CASSLAGIEKLFF.

The chain employs TRBV2 and TRBJ1-2, with TRBD1 identical over 8 bases. CDR1 is SNHLY and CDR2 is FYNNEI in the germline V gene. With V trimmed by 8 bases and J by 7 bases, 9 bases remained unmatched. The CDR3 has 13 residues. The CDR3 DNA reads as TGTGCCAGCGGAGGCACAGGGGGGGGTGGCTACACCTTC. Amino acids: CASGGTGGGGYTF.

The chain links TRBV5-6 to TRBJ2-1; TRBD1 aligns across 8 bases. The J segment lost 5 bases and the V segment lost 4 bases, leaving 11 bases of the junction unmatched. The CDR3 contains 16 residues. Germline V gene data show CDR1 as SGHDT and CDR2 as YYEEEE. The CDR3 sequence is CASSRRGQVIHNEQFF. In nucleotides, the CDR3 is TGTGCCAGCAGCAGAAGGGGACAGGTTATCCACAATGAGCAGTTCTTC.

The chain combines TRBV12-5 with TRBJ2-5; no clear D. The CDR3 is 16 residues long. Trimming stripped 4 bases from V and 5 bases from J, with 20 bases between. From germline, CDR1 is LGHNT and CDR2 FRNRAP. In DNA form, the CDR3 reads TGTGCTAGTGGTTCGCCACTCGCCTACAAAATGGAGACCCAGTACTTC. Amino acids: CASGSPLAYKMETQYF.

The chain uses TRBV9 and TRBJ2-1; tentative D call: TRBD2 (5 bases). The V gene's germline CDR1 is SGDLS and CDR2 YYNGEE. The CDR3 covers 16 residues. Trimming took off 3 bases at V and 5 bases at J, with 18 bases between the two ends. The CDR3 loop reads CASSGGGLLVNNEQFF. CDR3 bases: TGTGCCAGCAGCGGCGGAGGACTCCTTGTCAACAATGAGCAGTTCTTC.

This clone is a singleton in its sample. This sequence joins TRBV29-1 and TRBJ2-1; D remains unclear. The CDR3 loop spans 13 amino acids. Trimming left V 3 bases short and J 4 bases short, with 10 bases between. Germline loops: CDR1 SQVTM, CDR2 ANQGSEA. The CDR3 is CSVENLHYNEQFF. The CDR3 nucleotides read TGCAGCGTTGAGAACCTTCATTACAATGAGCAGTTCTTC.

V and J are TRBV7-8 and TRBJ2-2; D ambiguous. V lost 5 bases and J 1 base, leaving 8 bases between the germline ends. This CDR3 contains 14 residues. Germline V CDR1 and CDR2: SGHVS, FQNEAQ. In nucleotides, the CDR3 is TGTGCCAGCAGCGGTCGGCTGAACACCGGGGAGCTGTTTTTT. This translates into CASSGRLNTGELFF.

J is TRBJ2-6 and V is TRBV7-3; possible D gene TRBD1, 5 bases. The CDR3 length is 17 residues. Trimming took off 2 bases at V and 2 bases at J, with 13 bases between the two ends. CDR1 and CDR2 from the germline V gene are SGHTA and FQGTGA. CDR3 sequence: CASSLFPDITGANVLTF. In nucleotides, the CDR3 is TGTGCCAGCAGCTTATTCCCGGACATCACTGGGGCCAACGTCCTGACTTTC.

J is TRBJ2-3 and V is TRBV6-6; TRBD2 is a possible D gene (5 bases). The CDR3 loop spans 14 amino acids. V shed 7 bases and J shed 0 bases, with 11 bases lying between them. Germline CDR1 and CDR2: MNHNY and SVGAGI (reference sequence). The CDR3 region is CASTLGGSTDTQYF. CDR3 bases: TGTGCCAGCACCCTGGGCGGGAGCACAGATACGCAGTATTTT.

The chain links TRBV27 to TRBJ2-6, with a tentative D call TRBD1 (5 bases). The CDR3 is 15 residues long. Germline CDR1 is MNHEY and CDR2 is SMNVEV (reference sequence). Trimming shortened V by 3 bases and J by 2 bases, and 8 bases separated the two germline ends. Written as DNA, the CDR3 is TGTGCCAGCAGTTTTCTGGGGCCTGGGGCCAACGTCCTGACTTTC. This codes for CASSFLGPGANVLTF. The full variable domain, its missing parts supplied by reference TRBV27 and TRBJ2-6, is EAQVTQNPRYLITVTGKKLTVTCSQNMNHEYMSWYRQDPGLGLRQIYYSMNVEVTDKGDVPEGYKVSRKEKRNFPLILESPSPNQTSLYFCASSFLGPGANVLTFGAGSRLTVL.

The rearrangement uses TRBV6-5 and TRBJ2-5; D is ambiguous. Trimming removed 2 bases from V and 2 bases from J, with 12 bases in between. The CDR3 is 15 amino acids. Germline V CDR1 and CDR2: MNHEY, SVGAGI. CDR3 amino acids: CASSYVDPVQETQYF. The DNA for the CDR3 is TGTGCCAGCAGTTACGTCGATCCGGTTCAAGAGACCCAGTACTTC.

The CDR3 spells CASSLAGQGNQPQHF. The CDR3, as DNA: TGTGCCAGCAGCTTGGCCGGACAGGGCAATCAGCCCCAGCATTTT. This chain links TRBV5-4 with TRBJ1-5; 7 bases fit TRBD1. The J segment lost 2 bases and the V segment lost 0 bases, leaving 2 bases of the junction unmatched. This CDR3 is built from 15 residues. The germline CDR1 and CDR2 sequences are SGHNT and YYREEE (reference sequence).

The chain joins TRBV10-3 to TRBJ2-7; D may be TRBD1 or TRBD2 (5 bases each). The CDR3 contains 11 residues. With 10 bases removed from V and 3 bases from J, the gap between germline ends came to 10 bases. CDR1 and CDR2 from the germline V gene are ENHRY and SYGVKD. CDR3 sequence: CATGDGYEQYF. The CDR3 DNA is TGTGCCACCGGGGACGGCTACGAGCAGTACTTC.

The J gene is TRBJ1-6, the V gene TRBV2; no reliable D call. Trimming left V 11 bases short and J 14 bases short, with 19 bases between. This CDR3 is built from 12 residues. CDR1 and CDR2 (germline): SNHLY, FYNNEI. The CDR3 is CAGDSQGFTLHF. The CDR3 DNA sequence: TGTGCCGGGGATTCGCAAGGATTCACCCTCCACTTT.

This chain joins TRBV4-2 and TRBJ2-2; D not certain. The V gene lost 7 bases and the J gene lost 0 bases, with 12 bases spanning the gap. The length of the CDR3 is 15 residues. CDR1 is LGHNA, CDR2 YNFKEQ, per germline. In nucleotides, the CDR3 is TGTGCCAGCAACACGGATGCATCGAACACCGGGGAGCTGTTTTTT. This codes for CASNTDASNTGELFF.